A selection of T cell receptor beta chains follows, all from one sample in a study of blood T cell repertoires in COVID-19. Produced via immunoSEQ multiplex PCR; TCRdb's table is partial and in-frame only. This sample carries fewer than 150,000 clones, roughly 80% of them seen once, and the ten largest clones take about 6.6%. Source material: peripheral blood. These receptors all stem from a man aged 65-85 years with acute or convalescent COVID-19. CDR3s include the opening cysteine and the closing phenylalanine or tryptophan. The D gene is left open where the match is weak.

CDR3: CASSQEGGTHANTGELFF
D: .
V: TRBV4-2
J: TRBJ2-2

CDR3: CASSQKSGSSYNSPLHF
D: .
V: TRBV7-8
J: TRBJ1-6

CDR3: CASSSDRGPGNTIYF
D: TRBD1
V: TRBV6-5
J: TRBJ1-3

CDR3: CASSLMGRPDNEQFF
D: .
V: TRBV7-9
J: TRBJ2-1

CDR3: CASSPPEGRGAFF
D: TRBD1
V: TRBV18
J: TRBJ1-1

CDR3: CASSHDSQGTGELFF
D: .
V: TRBV3-1/TRBV3-2
J: TRBJ2-2

CDR3: CASSQFGSGNTIYF
D: .
V: TRBV5-1
J: TRBJ1-3

CDR3: CASSRVENIQYF
D: .
V: TRBV28
J: TRBJ2-4

CDR3: CASSLVGGEQFF
D: .
V: TRBV5-1
J: TRBJ2-1

CDR3: CASSIRAGGEDEQFF
D: TRBD2
V: TRBV19
J: TRBJ2-1

CDR3: CASSIRTGNSYNEQFF
D: TRBD1
V: TRBV7-6
J: TRBJ2-1

CDR3: CASSWGPGDDNEQFF
D: .
V: TRBV5-1
J: TRBJ2-1

CDR3: CASSPERIQGYEQYF
D: TRBD1
V: TRBV18
J: TRBJ2-7

CDR3: CASNALAGGSNEQFF
D: TRBD2
V: TRBV19
J: TRBJ2-1

CDR3: CASSLAGSDIQPQHF
D: .
V: TRBV5-5
J: TRBJ1-5

CDR3: CASSAGGLSAYEQYF
D: .
V: TRBV7-8
J: TRBJ2-7

CDR3: CASSAQGWSQPQHF
D: .
V: TRBV5-6
J: TRBJ1-5

CDR3: CASSYEGWETQYF
D: .
V: TRBV6-5
J: TRBJ2-5

CDR3: CASGLNRTVPYEQYF
D: .
V: TRBV12-5
J: TRBJ2-7

CDR3: CASSQRGSRGGNEKLFF
D: .
V: TRBV3-1/TRBV3-2
J: TRBJ1-4

CDR3: CASSLGTGGDQPQHF
D: TRBD1
V: TRBV7-8
J: TRBJ1-5

CDR3: CASRVGGSLGNQPQHF
D: TRBD1
V: TRBV19
J: TRBJ1-5

CDR3: CASSSSEATDREKLFF
D: .
V: TRBV4-3
J: TRBJ1-4

CDR3: CASSNSGSSSKNIQYF
D: TRBD2
V: TRBV19
J: TRBJ2-4

CDR3: CASSLMTGLNNEQFF
D: .
V: TRBV4-3
J: TRBJ2-1

CDR3: CASSIAGVSTDTQYF
D: .
V: TRBV19
J: TRBJ2-3